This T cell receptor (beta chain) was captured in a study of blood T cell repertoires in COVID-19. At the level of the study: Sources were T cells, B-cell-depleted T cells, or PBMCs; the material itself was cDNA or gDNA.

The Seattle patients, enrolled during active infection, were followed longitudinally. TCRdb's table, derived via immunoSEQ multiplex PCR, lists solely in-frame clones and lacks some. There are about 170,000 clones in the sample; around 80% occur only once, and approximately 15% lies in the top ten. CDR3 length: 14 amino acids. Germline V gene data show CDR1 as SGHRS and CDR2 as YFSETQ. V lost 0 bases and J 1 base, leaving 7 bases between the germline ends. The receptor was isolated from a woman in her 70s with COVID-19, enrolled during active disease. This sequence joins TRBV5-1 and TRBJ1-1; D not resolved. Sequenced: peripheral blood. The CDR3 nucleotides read TGCGCCAGCAGCTTGGAAGCACCGAACACTGAAGCTTTCTTT. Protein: CASSLEAPNTEAFF.